This note documents a single T cell receptor (beta chain) sequence. Among the donors, all were healthy bone marrow donors. Nominally healthy donors were sampled, though unrecorded immune exposures were likely. The PCR had 60 Vbeta and 13 Jbeta primers. Clones were sequenced by immunoSEQ multiplex PCR, and TCRdb holds only the in-frame ones, with some missing. This sample has under 200,000 clones, with about 80% found just once. This specimen belongs to a study of cytomegalovirus exposure and HLA in healthy donors. This CDR3 region has 14 residues. The V and J ends lost 7 bases and 6 bases, in that order; junction bases with no gene match: 4. Germline V CDR1 and CDR2: LNHDA, SQIVND (reference sequence).

This sequence originates from a man aged 25 to 45 in good health and CMV-seronegative. The sequencing sample was made of PBMCs. The V gene is TRBV19, the J gene TRBJ2-1; 12 positions agree with TRBD2. The CDR3: CASMRLAGVNEQFF. The CDR3 coding sequence is TGTGCCAGTATGCGACTAGCGGGAGTCAATGAGCAGTTCTTC.